This T cell receptor (beta chain) emerged from a study of T cells in Graves' hyperthyroidism and ophthalmopathy. The CDR3 sequence is 13 residues long. With 9 bases clipped from V and 7 bases from J, the junction kept 7 bases outside the gene matches. The germline CDR1 and CDR2 sequences are SGHDN and FVKESK. Template material for amplifying TCR beta CDR3 regions consisted of RNA transcripts. During a first-round RT-PCR of the TCR CDR3, the HTBI primer set was used. TCRdb reprocessed the multiplex PCR reads via MiXCR and lists one record per CDR3 protein. The sample has roughly 500,000 distinct CDR3 sequences, roughly 45% seen once.

The origin of this receptor is an adult woman with Graves' disease, either hyperthyroidism or ophthalmopathy (not recorded which). Sequencing was done on a sample of peripheral blood or thyroid tissue (not recorded which). The V gene is TRBV14, the J gene TRBJ1-4, with 8 bases matching TRBD1. DNA for the CDR3: TGTGCCAGGGCACAGGGACAGGCTGAAAAACTGTTTTTT. This translates into CARAQGQAEKLFF.